The 14 T cell receptor beta chains given below trace back to one sample, sequenced in a study of T cell responses to AZD1222 COVID-19 vaccine. Produced via immunoSEQ multiplex PCR; TCRdb's table is partial and in-frame only. The profile shows over 150,000 clones, about 90% of them singletons. Here the sequenced sample was peripheral blood, taken on day 0 of AZD1222 vaccination. These receptors all stem from an adult in good health.

This chain connects TRBV20-1 to TRBJ1-1; D unclear. Trimming stripped 8 bases from V and 4 bases from J, with 2 bases between. The CDR3 covers 8 residues. Germline V CDR1 and CDR2: DFQATT, SNEGSKA (reference sequence). The CDR3, as DNA: TGCAGTACCACTGAAGCTTTCTTT. It translates to CSTTEAFF.

V and J are TRBV19 and TRBJ1-3; no clear D. Germline V gives CDR1 LNHDA, CDR2 SQIVND (reference sequence). The ends were cut back, 3 bases at V and 0 bases at J, with 21 bases in the middle. The CDR3 runs to 19 residues. For the CDR3, the DNA is TGTGCCAGTAGTATCAGTTTCGAAGGAACAATAGTCTCTGGAAACACCATATATTTT. Translation: CASSISFEGTIVSGNTIYF.

The rearrangement links TRBV6-1 to TRBJ1-1, with D unclear. V was shortened by 1 base and J by 10 bases, with 10 bases between the two germline ends. The CDR3 spans 12 residues. The V gene's germline CDR1 is MNHNS and CDR2 SASEGT. The CDR3: CASSEDRYVAFF. DNA for the CDR3: TGTGCCAGCAGTGAAGACAGATACGTAGCTTTCTTT.

The chain has TRBV19 and TRBJ1-2, with D maybe TRBD1 (6 bases). Per the germline V gene, CDR1 is LNHDA and CDR2 is SQIVND (reference sequence). Trimming took 6 bases from V and 4 from J, leaving 12 bases between them. The CDR3 extends over 13 amino acids. This CDR3 is CASSLDRTYGYTF. The CDR3 DNA is TGTGCCAGTAGCCTTGACAGGACCTATGGCTACACCTTC.

The gene calls are TRBV28 and TRBJ1-5; D is undetermined. The germline gives CDR1 MDHEN, CDR2 SYDVKM. CDR3 length equals 11 residues. V was clipped by 5 bases and J by 8 bases, with 7 bases between them. The CDR3 region is CASSPGKPQHF. CDR3 DNA sequence: TGTGCCAGCAGTCCCGGGAAGCCCCAGCATTTT.

The chain is built from TRBV12-3 or TRBV12-4 and TRBJ1-2, with D hard to call. The CDR3 is made up of 13 amino acids. Deletions cut 7 bases from V and 0 bases from J, with 9 bases between. CDR3 nucleotides: TGTGCCAGCACCCTTCAGGCTAACTATGGCTACACCTTC. Protein sequence: CASTLQANYGYTF.

The J gene is TRBJ1-5, the V gene TRBV28; 8 positions agree with TRBD1. The CDR3 loop spans 15 amino acids. V gave up 4 bases and J gave up 3 bases; unmatched junction bases: 5. The germline V gene encodes CDR1 MDHEN and CDR2 SYDVKM. The CDR3 protein is CASSYTTGVNQPQHF. The CDR3 bases are TGTGCCAGCAGTTACACGACAGGGGTCAATCAGCCCCAGCATTTT.

The chain recombines TRBV5-1 with TRBJ2-1; D unclear. The CDR3 contains 17 residues. In germline, CDR1 is SGHRS, CDR2 YFSETQ. V was trimmed by 3 bases and J by 3 bases, leaving 19 bases between them. CDR3: CASSSDTAYLNYNEQFF. The CDR3 region has the DNA TGCGCCAGCAGCTCCGATACGGCTTACCTTAACTACAATGAGCAGTTCTTC.

The table lists this clone with a few counts. The rearrangement uses TRBV12-3 or TRBV12-4 and TRBJ1-5; possible D gene TRBD1, 6 bases. Trimming removed 5 bases from V and 4 bases from J, with 9 bases in between. The CDR3 runs 13 residues. CDR3 sequence reads: CASSRQVNQPQHF. As DNA, the CDR3 is TGTGCCAGCAGTCGACAGGTAAATCAGCCCCAGCATTTT.

The J gene is TRBJ1-5, the V gene TRBV12-3 or TRBV12-4; D unresolved. The CDR3 extends over 13 amino acids. V was cut by 1 base and J by 0 bases, with 1 base left in between. CDR3 amino acids: CASSLGSNQPQHF. The CDR3, as DNA: TGTGCCAGCAGTTTAGGTAGCAATCAGCCCCAGCATTTT.

The rearrangement joins TRBV7-8 to TRBJ2-5; 8 nucleotides agree with TRBD2. With 6 bases clipped from V and 0 bases from J, the junction kept 6 bases outside the gene matches. Germline values: CDR1 SGHVS, CDR2 FQNEAQ. This CDR3 has 15 amino acids. CDR3 sequence: CASSRNSGNQETQYF. DNA of the CDR3: TGTGCCAGCAGTCGTAATAGCGGGAACCAAGAGACCCAGTACTTC.

The genes are TRBV14 and TRBJ1-6; D perhaps matches TRBD1 (6 bases). V lost 1 base and J 9 bases, leaving 13 bases between the germline ends. The CDR3 runs 15 residues. The germline V gene has CDR1 SGHDN and CDR2 FVKESK. The CDR3 sequence is CASSQVGAQGSPLHF. CDR3 nucleotides: TGTGCCAGCAGCCAAGTGGGGGCGCAGGGTTCACCCCTCCACTTT.

The chain recombines TRBV19 with TRBJ2-4; 7 bases fit TRBD1. The trim removed 6 bases at V and 8 bases at J, leaving 16 bases unmatched. The CDR3 is 16 amino acids. Germline V gives CDR1 LNHDA, CDR2 SQIVND (reference sequence). CDR3 DNA: TGTGCCAGTAGCGCTACTCGGACAGGCCCCGGCCACATTCAGTACTTC. Residues: CASSATRTGPGHIQYF. The full variable domain, in which reference TRBV19 and TRBJ2-4 provide the parts outside the CDR3, is DGGITQSPKYLFRKEGQNVTLSCEQNLNHDAMYWYRQDPGQGLRLIYYSQIVNDFQKGDIAEGYSVSREKKESFPLTVTSAQKNPTAFYLCASSATRTGPGHIQYFGAGTRLSVL.

The chain employs TRBV5-6 and TRBJ1-5; 9 bases map to TRBD1. The germline gives CDR1 SGHDT, CDR2 YYEEEE. Trimming removed 4 bases from V and 3 bases from J; junction bases left unmatched: 8. This CDR3 spans 16 amino acids. CDR3 protein: CASSETTGGPNQPQHF. The DNA for the CDR3 is TGTGCCAGCAGCGAGACCACAGGGGGCCCCAATCAGCCCCAGCATTTT.